This section outlines one TCR beta chain sequence together with its context. The antigen remains undetermined. These data belong to a study of T cell repertoires in cytomegalovirus infection. Across the study: Indications came from public TCR beta signatures; they pointed to CMV infection and to a matching HLA type.

The length of the CDR3 is 19 residues. V lost 5 bases and J lost 2; bases outside the gene matches: 16. Germline loops: CDR1 SGHVS, CDR2 FNYEAQ. Study results and caveats: The study identified carriers of CMV plus the relevant HLA from cumulative public TCR beta family frequency. Predominance within the ex vivo response was attributable to HLA-C-restricted CMV-specific TCR beta clonotypes.

TCRdb passed the reads through MiXCR, listing each CDR3 protein once. In the table there are 740,000 or so distinct CDR3 sequences, about 40% of which are singletons. The V and J genes are TRBV7-6 and TRBJ1-5; 9 positions match TRBD1. Sequenced: PBMCs. The clonotype originates from a human donor in good health (CMV status not recorded). Some clones in this sample may be carry-over from other donors' samples. CDR3 amino acids: CASSPWDRDKGGGNQPQHF. The CDR3 DNA is TGTGCCAGCAGCCCATGGGACAGGGATAAAGGAGGGGGCAATCAGCCCCAGCATTTT. The whole variable domain, remainder taken from reference TRBV7-6 and TRBJ1-5, is GAGVSQSPRYKVTKRGQDVALRCDPISGHVSLYWYRQALGQGPEFLTYFNYEAQQDKSGLPNDRFSAERPEGSISTLTIQRTEQRDSAMYRCASSPWDRDKGGGNQPQHFGDGTRLSIL.